This TCR beta chain was profiled in a study of T cells in women clearing cervical HPV infection. TCRdb keeps only in-frame clones here, not all; method: immunoSEQ multiplex PCR. The table gives 20,000 to 25,000 clones; the top ten clones make up around 24% of it. Sequencing input: blood buffy coat. The clonotype was recovered from a woman aged 18-70 years with a cervical HPV16 infection that either progressed to CIN3+ or cleared (not recorded which).

CDR3 sequence: CAISDPRDKFYEQYF. CDR3 DNA, as far as it was read: TGTGCCATCAGTGACCCTCGCGACAAATTCTACGAG. The chain recombines TRBV10-3 with TRBJ2-7; no clear D. The missing CDR3 end, 3 residues past where the read stops, is filled in from the germline J gene. V was pared by 3 bases and J by 3 bases, with 15 bases between. Germline V gene sequence: CDR1 ENHRY, CDR2 SYGVKD. CDR3 length equals 15 residues.